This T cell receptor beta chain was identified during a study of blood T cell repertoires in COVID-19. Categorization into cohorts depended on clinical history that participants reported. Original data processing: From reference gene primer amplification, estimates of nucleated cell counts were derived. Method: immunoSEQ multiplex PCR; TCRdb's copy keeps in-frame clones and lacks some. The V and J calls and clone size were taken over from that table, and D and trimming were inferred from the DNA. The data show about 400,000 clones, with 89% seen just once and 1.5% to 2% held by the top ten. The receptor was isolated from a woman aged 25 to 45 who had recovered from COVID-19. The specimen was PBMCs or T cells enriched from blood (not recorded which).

DNA of the CDR3: TGCGCCAGCAGTTCGCCTCCTTCGGGGGTAGCGCCAACCTACGAGCAGTACTTC. As protein: CASSSPPSGVAPTYEQYF. The chain couples TRBV5-1 to TRBJ2-7, with D tentatively TRBD2 (6 bases). The CDR3 is 18 residues long. Per the germline V gene, CDR1 is SGHRS and CDR2 is YFSETQ. V was trimmed by 5 bases and J by 2 bases, leaving 26 bases between them.